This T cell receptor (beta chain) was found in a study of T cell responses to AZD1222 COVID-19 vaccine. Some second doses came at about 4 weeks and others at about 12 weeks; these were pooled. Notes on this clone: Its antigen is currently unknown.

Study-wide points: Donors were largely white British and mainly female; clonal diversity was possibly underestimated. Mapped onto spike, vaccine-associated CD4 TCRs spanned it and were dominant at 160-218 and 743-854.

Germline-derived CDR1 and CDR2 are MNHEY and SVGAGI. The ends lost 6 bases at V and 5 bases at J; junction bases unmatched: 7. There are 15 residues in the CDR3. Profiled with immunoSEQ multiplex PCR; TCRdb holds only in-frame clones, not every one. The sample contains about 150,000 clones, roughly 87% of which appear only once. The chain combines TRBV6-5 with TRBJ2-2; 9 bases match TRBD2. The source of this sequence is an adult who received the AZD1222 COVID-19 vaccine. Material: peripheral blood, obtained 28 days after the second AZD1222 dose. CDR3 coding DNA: TGTGCCAGCAGCCGGGGCGGGAGGGGAACCGGGGAGCTGTTTTTT. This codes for CASSRGGRGTGELFF.